The 27 T cell receptor beta chains in this list originate from one sample, sequenced in a study of human T cells and chemical hapten exposure. TCRdb reprocessed the RACE reads via MiXCR and lists one record per CDR3 protein. Of approximately 89,000 distinct CDR3 sequences in the sample, about 10% were seen once. Time point: patch test 2, 6 weeks after DPC sensitization. Treatment meaning: therapeutic diphenylcyclopropenone sensitization with weekly scalp DPC. The sequenced sample was whole blood, obtained in connection with sensitization to the hapten diphenylcyclopropenone (DPC). These receptors were collected from a woman under 40 with alopecia areata. Some clones in this sample may be carry-over from other donors' samples.

The sample holds a few counts of this clonotype. This rearrangement joins TRBV29-1 to TRBJ2-5, with 12 bases matching TRBD1. Trimming removed 7 bases from V and 5 bases from J; junction bases left unmatched: 5. This CDR3 region has 13 residues. Germline lookup yields CDR1 SQVTM and CDR2 ANQGSEA. The CDR3 nucleotides read TGCAGCGGGGACAGGGGGCCCGGGGAGACCCAGTACTTC. Encoded protein: CSGDRGPGETQYF.

This clonotype has at least ten counts. The chain joins TRBV20-1 to TRBJ2-2, with D maybe TRBD2 (5 bases). The V gene lost 4 bases and the J gene lost 0 bases, with 12 bases spanning the gap. CDR3 length: 15 residues. Germline V CDR1 and CDR2: DFQATT, SNEGSKA (reference sequence). CDR3 residues: CSANRAGPNTGELFF. The CDR3 DNA follows: TGCAGTGCTAATCGGGCGGGTCCGAACACCGGGGAGCTGTTTTTT.

The chain uses TRBV4-3 and TRBJ1-5, with 7 positions matching TRBD1. V was clipped by 0 bases and J by 6 bases; unmatched bases: 8. Looked up from germline, CDR1 is LGHNA and CDR2 is YSLEER. The length of the CDR3 is 16 residues. In nucleotides, the CDR3 is TGCGCCAGCAGCCAAGATCGGGCAGGGGGGAGTCAGCCCCAGCATTTT. Amino acids: CASSQDRAGGSQPQHF.

This clonotype has a handful of counts. The chain couples TRBV7-6 to TRBJ2-5; possibly TRBD2 for D (5 bases). The CDR3 sequence is 15 residues long. Germline values: CDR1 SGHVS, CDR2 FNYEAQ. Trimming removed 1 base from V and 3 bases from J, with 12 bases in between. Here the CDR3 reads CASSLERTGKETQYF. CDR3 nucleotides: TGTGCCAGCAGCTTAGAACGGACTGGCAAAGAGACCCAGTACTTC. Supplemented by reference TRBV7-6 and TRBJ2-5, the full variable domain reads GAGVSQSPRYKVTKRGQDVALRCDPISGHVSLYWYRQALGQGPEFLTYFNYEAQQDKSGLPNDRFSAERPEGSISTLTIQRTEQRDSAMYRCASSLERTGKETQYFGPGTRLLVL.

This clonotype was counted between two and nine times. In DNA form, the CDR3 reads TGCGCCAGCAGCCAAGAACCGCCCTATGGGACAGGTTACGAGCAGTACTTC. This gives the protein CASSQEPPYGTGYEQYF. This chain links TRBV4-1 with TRBJ2-7; 8 bases match TRBD1. CDR3 length: 17 amino acids. Trimming at V came to 0 bases and at J to 4 bases, leaving 11 bases not matched to a gene. In germline, CDR1 is MGHRA, CDR2 YSYEKL.

This clonotype was picked up many times. The chain uses TRBV14 and TRBJ1-1; the D is unclear. Per germline, CDR1 SGHDN and CDR2 FVKESK. This CDR3 contains 14 residues. V shed 0 bases and J shed 5 bases, with 10 bases lying between them. CDR3 region: CASSQDRGKTEAFF. CDR3 bases: TGTGCCAGCAGCCAAGACCGGGGTAAGACTGAAGCTTTCTTT. The variable domain in full, completed from reference TRBV14 and TRBJ1-1, reads EAGVTQFPSHSVIEKGQTVTLRCDPISGHDNLYWYRRVMGKEIKFLLHFVKESKQDESGMPNNRFLAERTGGTYSTLKVQPAELEDSGVYFCASSQDRGKTEAFFGQGTRLTVV.

The gene calls are TRBV9 and TRBJ2-5; possibly TRBD2 for D (7 bases). This CDR3 is built from 15 residues. Between the trimmed V and J ends, which lost 4 bases and 1 base, there was a span of 14 bases. Looked up from germline, CDR1 is SGDLS and CDR2 is YYNGEE. The CDR3 nucleotides read TGTGCCAGCAGCATCGGAGGGGGGGCCCAAGAGACCCAGTACTTC. Translating gives CASSIGGGAQETQYF.

The chain uses TRBV20-1 and TRBJ1-2; weak D call: TRBD1 (5 bases). Germline V gene data show CDR1 as DFQATT and CDR2 as SNEGSKA (reference sequence). Trimming took off 3 bases at V and 8 bases at J, with 13 bases between the two ends. CDR3 length equals 12 residues. In DNA form, the CDR3 reads TGCAGTGCTAGTCGGCAGGGTCGAGGCTACACCTTC. Translated, it gives CSASRQGRGYTF.

This sequence joins TRBV12-3 or TRBV12-4 and TRBJ2-3, with D unresolved. V was cut by 5 bases and J by 6 bases, with 9 bases left in between. CDR3 length: 12 amino acids. The CDR3 spells CASSLRSDTQYF. CDR3 nucleotide sequence: TGTGCCAGCAGTCTCCGTTCTGATACGCAGTATTTT.

There are a few counts of this clonotype. This chain uses TRBV25-1 with TRBJ2-1, with TRBD2 identical over 12 bases. The germline V gene has CDR1 MGHDK and CDR2 SYGVNS. The CDR3 consists of 17 residues. Trimming took 2 bases from V and 6 from J; bases not matched to a gene: 8. CDR3 nucleotides: TGTGCCAGCAGTGAAAGGTTCAGACTAGCGGGGGCCAATGAGCAGTTCTTC. Translated: CASSERFRLAGANEQFF. Full variable domain (missing parts from reference TRBV25-1 and TRBJ2-1): EADIYQTPRYLVIGTGKKITLECSQTMGHDKMYWYQQDPGMELHLIHYSYGVNSTEKGDLSSESTVSRIRTEHFPLTLESARPSHTSQYLCASSERFRLAGANEQFFGPGTRLTVL.

This clonotype came up many times. The chain has TRBV7-9 and TRBJ1-1, with 7 bases that match TRBD1. Germline CDR1 is SEHNR and CDR2 is FQNEAQ (reference sequence). Trimming took 5 bases from V and 0 from J; bases not matched to a gene: 12. There are 17 residues in the CDR3. The CDR3, as DNA: TGTGCCAGCAGCCTACCAGCCGGGACAGACATGAACACTGAAGCTTTCTTT. Translating gives CASSLPAGTDMNTEAFF.

In its sample, this clonotype was seen many times. In nucleotides, the CDR3 is TGTGCCAGCAGCTTCGATCAAGCGAATTCACCCCTCCACTTT. Protein product: CASSFDQANSPLHF. The rearrangement links TRBV7-9 to TRBJ1-6; D unclear. Germline CDR1 is SEHNR and CDR2 is FQNEAQ (reference sequence). V lost 3 bases to trimming and J lost 7 bases, with 10 bases between them. The CDR3 extends over 14 amino acids.

This clonotype was seen at least ten times. This chain joins TRBV5-1 and TRBJ2-2; 11 nucleotides line up with TRBD2. The germline gives CDR1 SGHRS, CDR2 YFSETQ. V lost 4 bases to trimming and J lost 6 bases; unmatched junction nucleotides: 8. The CDR3 runs 16 residues. The CDR3 region has the DNA TGCGCCAGCAGCCATGATAGCGGGGGGGCCCCCGGGGAGCTGTTTTTT. Translating it yields CASSHDSGGAPGELFF. Based on the CDR3 plus reference TRBV5-1 and TRBJ2-2, the full variable domain is KAGVTQTPRYLIKTRGQQVTLSCSPISGHRSVSWYQQTPGQGLQFLFEYFSETQRNKGNFPGRFSGRQFSNSRSEMNVSTLELGDSALYLCASSHDSGGAPGELFFGEGSRLTVL.

This clonotype was counted many times. One end of the junction fails to match germline, which may point to a read error. The chain employs TRBV6-5 and TRBJ1-2; tentatively, D is TRBD1 (5 bases). Germline V gene sequence: CDR1 MNHEY, CDR2 SVGAGI. The CDR3 is made up of 17 amino acids. CDR3 protein: CASRYSRTRGPNYGYTF. In DNA, the CDR3 is TGTGCCAGCAGATACTCGCGGACTAGGGGTCCTAACTATGGCTACACCTTC.

This clonotype was seen many times. The chain combines TRBV20-1 with TRBJ2-1; 9 bases map to TRBD2. The J segment lost 2 bases and the V segment lost 3 bases, leaving 8 bases of the junction unmatched. Germline values: CDR1 DFQATT, CDR2 SNEGSKA (reference sequence). The CDR3 has 16 residues. The CDR3 DNA reads as TGCAGTGCTAGGAATAGGGCTAGCGGGACCTACAATGAGCAGTTCTTC. Translation: CSARNRASGTYNEQFF.

This clonotype occurred a few times. V usage is TRBV18 and J usage is TRBJ1-6, with 8 bases matching TRBD1. The CDR3 has 15 residues. The junction had 8 bases not matched to a gene; V was cut back by 4 bases and J by 9 bases. CDR1 is KGHSH, CDR2 LQKENI, per germline. CDR3 in amino acids: CASSRGQGEGSPLHF. The CDR3, as DNA: TGTGCCAGCTCACGCGGACAGGGCGAGGGTTCACCCCTCCACTTT. Full variable domain (remainder filled in from reference TRBV18 and TRBJ1-6): NAGVMQNPRHLVRRRGQEARLRCSPMKGHSHVYWYRQLPEEGLKFMVYLQKENIIDESGMPKERFSAEFPKEGPSILRIQQVVRGDSAAYFCASSRGQGEGSPLHFGNGTRLTVT.

This clonotype was recorded a few times. This chain connects TRBV6-1 to TRBJ2-5; 15 nucleotides match TRBD2. This CDR3 has 19 residues. CDR1 and CDR2 (germline): MNHNS, SASEGT. The V gene end was trimmed by 5 bases and the J gene end by 1 base; junction bases not matched to a gene: 11. Here the CDR3 reads CASSFRGLAGGPLQETQYF. The CDR3 DNA reads as TGTGCCAGCAGTTTCCGGGGACTAGCGGGGGGCCCGCTCCAAGAGACCCAGTACTTC.

Points on this clonotype: With a much larger clone just one base away, this may be a read error. V and J are TRBV20-1 and TRBJ2-1, with no clear D. V was cut by 6 bases and J by 4 bases, with 13 bases left in between. From germline, CDR1 is DFQATT and CDR2 SNEGSKA (reference sequence). This CDR3 has 13 amino acids. This CDR3 reads CSAPEDDYNEQFF. CDR3 coding DNA: TGCAGTGCACCCGAGGACGATTACAATGAGCAGTTCTTC.

This clonotype was recorded many times. The genes are TRBV6-9 and TRBJ2-5; tentative D call: TRBD1 (5 bases). The CDR3 runs to 16 residues. The germline gives CDR1 MNHGY, CDR2 SVAAGI. The V end was cut by 2 bases, the J end by 1 base, with 14 bases between. The CDR3, as DNA: TGTGCCAGCAGTTATCCCGCGACAGATTTCCAAGAGACCCAGTACTTC. It encodes CASSYPATDFQETQYF.

In this sample, this clonotype turned up many times. The chain recombines TRBV29-1 with TRBJ2-7, with 7 bases identical to TRBD1. The CDR3 runs to 15 residues. V lost 3 bases, J lost 3 bases, and 11 bases stayed unmatched. Germline CDR1 and CDR2: SQVTM and ANQGSEA. CDR3 bases: TGCAGCGTTGAGGTCCTAGGACAGGTCAACTACGAGCAGTACTTC. It encodes CSVEVLGQVNYEQYF.

The V call is TRBV20-1, the J call TRBJ1-4; no reliable D call. Germline V gene data show CDR1 as DFQATT and CDR2 as SNEGSKA (reference sequence). This CDR3 has 13 residues. V was cut by 2 bases and J by 4 bases, with 8 bases left in between. The CDR3: CSARSGFNEKLFF. CDR3 coding DNA: TGCAGTGCTAGAAGCGGGTTTAATGAAAAACTGTTTTTT.

This clonotype came up many times. The V and J genes are TRBV19 and TRBJ1-5; D ambiguous. Germline CDR1 LNHDA, CDR2 SQIVND (reference sequence). Trimming removed 8 bases at V and 6 bases at J, with 8 bases between. This CDR3 comprises 11 residues. The CDR3 is CASGTGQPQHF. The CDR3 DNA reads as TGTGCCAGTGGTACCGGTCAGCCCCAGCATTTT.

This rearrangement joins TRBV5-1 to TRBJ1-6; TRBD1 aligns across 7 bases. Germline V lookup: CDR1 SGHRS, CDR2 YFSETQ. V lost 0 bases, J lost 5 bases, and 2 bases stayed unmatched. This CDR3 comprises 15 residues. The CDR3 nucleotides are TGCGCCAGCAGCTTGGATACAGGGGATAATTCACCCCTCCACTTT. It yields the protein CASSLDTGDNSPLHF.

The chain couples TRBV15 to TRBJ2-3; TRBD2 might be the D (5 bases). In germline, CDR1 is LNHNV, CDR2 YYDKDF (reference sequence). Trimming took 0 bases from V and 2 from J, leaving 15 bases between them. The CDR3 spans 17 residues. The CDR3 nucleotides read TGTGCCACCAGCAGAGATCTTGGACTCGCAACCACAGATACGCAGTATTTT. Amino acids: CATSRDLGLATTDTQYF.

The sample holds many counts of this clonotype. V usage is TRBV7-2 and J usage is TRBJ2-5; D remains unclear. The V end was cut by 3 bases, the J end by 2 bases, with 10 bases between. Germline V gene sequence: CDR1 SGHTA, CDR2 FQGNSA. The CDR3 has 14 amino acids. The CDR3 region is CASSLSDGQETQYF. CDR3 in DNA: TGTGCCAGCAGCTTGTCGGACGGACAAGAGACCCAGTACTTC.

The chain carries TRBV3-1 and TRBJ2-5; TRBD2 is a possible D gene (5 bases). Germline CDR1 is LGHDT and CDR2 is YNNKEL (reference sequence). The V and J ends lost 0 bases and 2 bases respectively, with 10 bases between them. The CDR3 loop spans 15 amino acids. CDR3 region: CASSQERLAQETQYF. CDR3 sequence (DNA): TGTGCCAGCAGCCAAGAAAGGCTAGCACAAGAGACCCAGTACTTC.

This clonotype was detected only a few times. This chain uses TRBV2 with TRBJ2-4; 9 nucleotides line up with TRBD2. With 8 bases clipped from V and 7 bases from J, the junction kept 6 bases outside the gene matches. CDR1 SNHLY and CDR2 FYNNEI come from the germline V gene. This CDR3 is 13 amino acids long. The CDR3 loop is CASAVAGGNIQYF. CDR3 DNA sequence: TGTGCCAGCGCGGTGGCGGGAGGGAACATTCAGTACTTC.